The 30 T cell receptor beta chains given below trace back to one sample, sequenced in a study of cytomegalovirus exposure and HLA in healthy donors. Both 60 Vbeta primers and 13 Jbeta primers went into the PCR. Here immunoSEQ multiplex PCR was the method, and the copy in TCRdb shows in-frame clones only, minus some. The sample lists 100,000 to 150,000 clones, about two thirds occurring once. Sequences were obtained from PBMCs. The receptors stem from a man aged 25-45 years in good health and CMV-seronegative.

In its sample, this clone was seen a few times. The CDR3 here is CASSRTLTGNTGELFF. In DNA, the CDR3 is TGTGCCAGCTCACGGACCCTGACAGGGAACACCGGGGAGCTGTTTTTT. This chain links TRBV18 with TRBJ2-2; TRBD1 is a possible D gene (6 bases). The V gene lost 4 bases and the J gene lost 1 base, with 13 bases spanning the gap. Per the germline V gene, CDR1 is KGHSH and CDR2 is LQKENI. The CDR3 is 16 amino acids.

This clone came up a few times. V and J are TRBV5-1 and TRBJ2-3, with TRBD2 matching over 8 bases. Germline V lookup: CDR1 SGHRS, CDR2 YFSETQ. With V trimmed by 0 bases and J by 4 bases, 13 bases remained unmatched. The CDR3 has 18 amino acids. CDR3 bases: TGCGCCAGCAGCTTGGCCGTTTCCGGGGGGGGCCTCCCAGATACGCAGTATTTT. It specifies CASSLAVSGGGLPDTQYF.

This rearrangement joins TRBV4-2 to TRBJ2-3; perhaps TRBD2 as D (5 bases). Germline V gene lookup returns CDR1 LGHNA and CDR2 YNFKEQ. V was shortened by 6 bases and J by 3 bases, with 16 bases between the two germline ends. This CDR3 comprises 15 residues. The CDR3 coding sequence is TGTGCCAGCAGTAGTAGAGCTTCGGGGACAGATACGCAGTATTTT. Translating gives CASSSRASGTDTQYF.

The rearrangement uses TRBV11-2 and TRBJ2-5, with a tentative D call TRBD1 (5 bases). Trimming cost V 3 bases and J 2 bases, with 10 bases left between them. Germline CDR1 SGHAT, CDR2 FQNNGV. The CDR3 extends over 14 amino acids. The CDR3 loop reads CASSFRDRQETQYF. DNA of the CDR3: TGTGCCAGCAGCTTTAGAGACAGACAAGAGACCCAGTACTTC.

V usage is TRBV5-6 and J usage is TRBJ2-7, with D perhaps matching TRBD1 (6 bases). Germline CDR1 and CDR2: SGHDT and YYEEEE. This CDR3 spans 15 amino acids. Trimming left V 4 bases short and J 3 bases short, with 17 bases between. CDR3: CASSLTRGGYYEQYF. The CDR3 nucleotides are TGTGCCAGCAGCCTCACCAGGGGTGGCTACTACGAGCAGTACTTC.

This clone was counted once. This CDR3 reads CASSQDRNQPQHF. The CDR3 DNA follows: TGTGCCAGCAGTCAGGACAGAAATCAGCCCCAGCATTTT. The chain has TRBV28 and TRBJ1-5; tentative D call: TRBD1 (6 bases). Germline V lookup: CDR1 MDHEN, CDR2 SYDVKM. V lost 5 bases to trimming and J lost 4 bases, with 9 bases between them. The CDR3 consists of 13 residues.

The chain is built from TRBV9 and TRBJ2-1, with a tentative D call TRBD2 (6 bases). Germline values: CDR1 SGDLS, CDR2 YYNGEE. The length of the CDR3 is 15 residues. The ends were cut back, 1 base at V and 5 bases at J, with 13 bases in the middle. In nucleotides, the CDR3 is TGTGCCAGCAGCGTATCCGGGAGAAGGGACAATGAGCAGTTCTTC. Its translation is CASSVSGRRDNEQFF.

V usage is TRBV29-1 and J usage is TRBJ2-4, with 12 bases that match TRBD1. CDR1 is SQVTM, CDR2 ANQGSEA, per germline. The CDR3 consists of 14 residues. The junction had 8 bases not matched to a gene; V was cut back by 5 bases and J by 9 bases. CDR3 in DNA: TGCAGCGTTCGCCGGGACAGGGGGCAGGGCATTCAGTACTTC. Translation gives CSVRRDRGQGIQYF.

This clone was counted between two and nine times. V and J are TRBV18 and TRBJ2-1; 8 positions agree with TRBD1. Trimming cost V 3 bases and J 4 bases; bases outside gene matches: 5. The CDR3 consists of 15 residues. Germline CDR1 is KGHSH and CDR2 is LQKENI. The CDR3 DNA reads TGTGCCAGCTCACCCCCCGGGACAGGATACAATGAGCAGTTCTTC. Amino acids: CASSPPGTGYNEQFF. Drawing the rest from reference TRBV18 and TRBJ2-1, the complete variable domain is NAGVMQNPRHLVRRRGQEARLRCSPMKGHSHVYWYRQLPEEGLKFMVYLQKENIIDESGMPKERFSAEFPKEGPSILRIQQVVRGDSAAYFCASSPPGTGYNEQFFGPGTRLTVL.

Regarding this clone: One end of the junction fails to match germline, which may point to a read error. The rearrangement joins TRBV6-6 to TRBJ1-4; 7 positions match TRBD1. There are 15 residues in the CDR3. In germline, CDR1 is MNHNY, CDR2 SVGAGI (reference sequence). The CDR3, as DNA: TGTGCCAGCAATTACCGGGACAGCTTTAATGAAAAACTGTTTTTT. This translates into CASNYRDSFNEKLFF.

In DNA form, the CDR3 reads TGTGCCTGGAGAGGCAGGGGGGACACCGGGGAGCTGTTTTTT. Its protein is CAWRGRGDTGELFF. The chain links TRBV30 to TRBJ2-2, with D possibly being TRBD1 (7 bases). This CDR3 region has 14 residues. Germline CDR1 reads GTSNPN; CDR2 reads SVGIG (reference sequence). Trimming removed 3 bases from V and 3 bases from J, with 11 bases in between.

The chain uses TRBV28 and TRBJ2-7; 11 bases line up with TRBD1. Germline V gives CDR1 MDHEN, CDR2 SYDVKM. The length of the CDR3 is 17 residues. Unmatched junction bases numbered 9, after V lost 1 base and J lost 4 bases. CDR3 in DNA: TGTGCCAGCAGTTTATCCTTCCTACGGGACAGGGGGTACGAGCAGTACTTC. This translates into CASSLSFLRDRGYEQYF.

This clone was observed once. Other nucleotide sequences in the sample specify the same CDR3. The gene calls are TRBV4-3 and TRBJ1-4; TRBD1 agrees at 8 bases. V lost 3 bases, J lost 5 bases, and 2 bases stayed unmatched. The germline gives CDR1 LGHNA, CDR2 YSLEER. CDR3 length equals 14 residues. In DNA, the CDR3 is TGCGCCAGCAGCCATGACAGGGGAAATGAAAAACTGTTTTTT. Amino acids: CASSHDRGNEKLFF.

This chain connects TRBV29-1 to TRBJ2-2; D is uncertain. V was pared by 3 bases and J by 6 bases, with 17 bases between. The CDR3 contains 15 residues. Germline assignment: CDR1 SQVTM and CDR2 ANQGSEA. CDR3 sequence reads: CSVEVPSPGSGELFF. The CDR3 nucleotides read TGCAGCGTTGAGGTCCCGAGCCCTGGTTCCGGGGAGCTGTTTTTT.

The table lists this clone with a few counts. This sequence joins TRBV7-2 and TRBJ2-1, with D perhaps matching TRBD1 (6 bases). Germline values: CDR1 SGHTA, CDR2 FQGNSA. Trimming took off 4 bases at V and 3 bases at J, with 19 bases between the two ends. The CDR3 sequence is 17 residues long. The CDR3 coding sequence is TGTGCCAGCAGCTCAAGTGTTGGGCAGGGGCTCTACAATGAGCAGTTCTTC. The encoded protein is CASSSSVGQGLYNEQFF.

CDR3 nucleotide sequence: TGTGCCAGCAGTGCCTCAGGAGCGGGGTCCCCGAATACGCAGTATTTT. As protein: CASSASGAGSPNTQYF. This chain connects TRBV6-4 to TRBJ2-3; TRBD2 aligns across 7 bases. The CDR3 covers 16 residues. With 4 bases clipped from V and 7 bases from J, the junction kept 14 bases outside the gene matches. Germline CDR1 MRHNA, CDR2 SNTAGT.

The CDR3 DNA follows: TGTGCCAGCAGCTTAGAAGGGGGAAGCAATCAGCCCCAGCATTTT. It translates to CASSLEGGSNQPQHF. The chain links TRBV7-2 to TRBJ1-5, with D tentatively TRBD1 (6 bases). CDR1 and CDR2 (germline): SGHTA, FQGNSA. This CDR3 has 15 residues. V lost 1 base and J 1 base, leaving 8 bases between the germline ends.

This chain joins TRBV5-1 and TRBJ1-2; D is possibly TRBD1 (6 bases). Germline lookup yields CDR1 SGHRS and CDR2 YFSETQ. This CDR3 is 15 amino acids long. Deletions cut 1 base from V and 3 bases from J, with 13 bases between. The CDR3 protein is CASSLMGAGDYGYTF. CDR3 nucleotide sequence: TGCGCCAGCAGCTTGATGGGGGCAGGGGACTATGGCTACACCTTC. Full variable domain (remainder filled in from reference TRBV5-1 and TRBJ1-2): KAGVTQTPRYLIKTRGQQVTLSCSPISGHRSVSWYQQTPGQGLQFLFEYFSETQRNKGNFPGRFSGRQFSNSRSEMNVSTLELGDSALYLCASSLMGAGDYGYTFGSGTRLTVV.

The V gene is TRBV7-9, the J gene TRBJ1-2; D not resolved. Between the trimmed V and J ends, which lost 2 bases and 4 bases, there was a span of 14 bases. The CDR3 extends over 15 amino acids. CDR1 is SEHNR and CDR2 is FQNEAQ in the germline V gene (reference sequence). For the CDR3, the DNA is TGTGCCAGCAGCTTATACCCTAGGAGTACCTATGGCTACACCTTC. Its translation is CASSLYPRSTYGYTF.

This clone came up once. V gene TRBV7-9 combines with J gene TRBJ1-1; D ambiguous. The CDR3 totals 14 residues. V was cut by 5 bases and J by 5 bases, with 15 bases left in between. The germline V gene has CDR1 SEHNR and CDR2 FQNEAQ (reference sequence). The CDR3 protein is CASSPTGIETEAFF. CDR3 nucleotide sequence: TGTGCCAGCAGCCCCACGGGAATCGAGACTGAAGCTTTCTTT.

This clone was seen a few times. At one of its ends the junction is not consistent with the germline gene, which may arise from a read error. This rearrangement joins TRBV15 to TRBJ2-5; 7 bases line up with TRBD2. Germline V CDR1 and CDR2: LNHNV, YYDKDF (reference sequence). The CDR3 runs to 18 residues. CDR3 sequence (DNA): TGTGCCACCAGCAGACAAGTGGGAGGGGCCCAGTTCGGAGAGGCCCAGTACTTC. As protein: CATSRQVGGAQFGEAQYF.

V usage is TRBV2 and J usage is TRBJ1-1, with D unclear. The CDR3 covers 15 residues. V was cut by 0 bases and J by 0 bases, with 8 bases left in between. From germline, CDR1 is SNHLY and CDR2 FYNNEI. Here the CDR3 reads CASSEARDLNTEAFF. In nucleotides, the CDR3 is TGTGCCAGCAGTGAAGCGCGCGACTTGAACACTGAAGCTTTCTTT.

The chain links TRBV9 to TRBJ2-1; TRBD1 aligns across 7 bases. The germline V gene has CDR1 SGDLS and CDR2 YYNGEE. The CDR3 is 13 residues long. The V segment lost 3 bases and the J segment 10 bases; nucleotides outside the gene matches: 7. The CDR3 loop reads CASSGGTVGEQFF. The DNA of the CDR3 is TGTGCCAGCAGCGGTGGGACAGTCGGGGAGCAGTTCTTC.

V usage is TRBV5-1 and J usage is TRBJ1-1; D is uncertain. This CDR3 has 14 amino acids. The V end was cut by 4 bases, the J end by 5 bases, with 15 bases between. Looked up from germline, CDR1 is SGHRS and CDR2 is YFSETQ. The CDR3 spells CASSTSPSQTEAFF. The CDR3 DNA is TGCGCCAGCAGCACCTCACCTTCACAGACTGAAGCTTTCTTT.

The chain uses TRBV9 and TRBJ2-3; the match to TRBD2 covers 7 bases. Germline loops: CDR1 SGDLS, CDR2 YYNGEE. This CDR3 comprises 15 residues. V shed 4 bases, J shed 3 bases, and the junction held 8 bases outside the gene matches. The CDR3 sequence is CASSWTSWGTDTQYF. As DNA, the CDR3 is TGTGCCAGCAGCTGGACTAGTTGGGGAACAGATACGCAGTATTTT.

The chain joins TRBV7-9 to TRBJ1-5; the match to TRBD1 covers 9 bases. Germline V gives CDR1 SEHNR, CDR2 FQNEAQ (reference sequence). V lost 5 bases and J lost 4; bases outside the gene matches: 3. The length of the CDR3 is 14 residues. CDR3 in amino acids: CASSPGTGNQPQHF. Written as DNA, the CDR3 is TGTGCCAGCAGCCCTGGGACAGGGAATCAGCCCCAGCATTTT.

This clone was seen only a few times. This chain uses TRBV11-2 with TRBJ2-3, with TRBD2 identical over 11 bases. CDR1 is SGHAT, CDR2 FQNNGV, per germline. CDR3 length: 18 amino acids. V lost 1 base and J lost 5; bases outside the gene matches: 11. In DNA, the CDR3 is TGTGCCAGCAGCTTAGGGAAAATAGCGGGGGGGAGGATAGATACGCAGTATTTT. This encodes CASSLGKIAGGRIDTQYF.

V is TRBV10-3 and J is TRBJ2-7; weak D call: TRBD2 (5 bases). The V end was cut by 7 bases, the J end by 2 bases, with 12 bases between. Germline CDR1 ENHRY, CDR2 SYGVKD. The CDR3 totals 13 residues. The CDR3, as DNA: TGTGCCATCATGGACGGGAAGACCTACGAGCAGTACTTC. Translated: CAIMDGKTYEQYF.

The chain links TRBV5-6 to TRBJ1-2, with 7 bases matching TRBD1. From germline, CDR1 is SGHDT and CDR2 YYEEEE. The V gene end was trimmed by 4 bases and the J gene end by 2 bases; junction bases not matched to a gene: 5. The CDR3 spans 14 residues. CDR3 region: CASSTHRGNYGYTF. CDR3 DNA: TGTGCCAGCAGCACCCACAGGGGAAACTATGGCTACACCTTC.

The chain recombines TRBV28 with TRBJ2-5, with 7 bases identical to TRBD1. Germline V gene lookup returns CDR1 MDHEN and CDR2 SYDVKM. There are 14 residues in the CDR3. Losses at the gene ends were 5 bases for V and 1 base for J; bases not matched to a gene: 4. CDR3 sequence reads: CASSNRDSQETQYF. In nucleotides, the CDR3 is TGTGCCAGCAGTAACCGGGACAGCCAAGAGACCCAGTACTTC.